These 16 T cell receptor beta chains originate from one sample sequenced in a study of regulatory T cells in long-lasting Graves disease. According to the study, TCR beta libraries were built with iRepertoire HTBI primers and CDR3-region Arm-PCR. MiXCR was run by TCRdb on the multiplex PCR reads, yielding one entry per CDR3 protein. The table records about 530,000 distinct CDR3 sequences, around 16% of them present only once. Described time point: newly diagnosed GD, antithyroid drugs for less than 3 months. With RNA extracted from PBMCs as input, the TCR library was made. The same specimen was also included in a second study, on T cells in Graves' hyperthyroidism and ophthalmopathy.

Sequencing used peripheral blood mononuclear cells (PBMCs), obtained at new diagnosis, from a patient treated with antithyroid drugs. Receptor source: a woman aged 35-65 years with Graves disease.

In this sample, this clonotype turned up many times. This sequence joins TRBV5-5 and TRBJ2-2, with D possibly matching TRBD1 (5 bases). The germline V and J ends were trimmed by 2 bases and 6 bases, with 8 bases remaining between them. Germline lookup yields CDR1 SGHKS and CDR2 YYEKEE (reference sequence). The CDR3 loop spans 13 amino acids. This CDR3 reads CASSFRAPGELFF. The CDR3 nucleotides read TGTGCCAGCAGCTTCAGGGCACCCGGGGAGCTGTTTTTT.

The chain joins TRBV5-6 to TRBJ2-5, with 7 bases lining up with TRBD2. The CDR3 loop spans 13 amino acids. Germline V gene lookup returns CDR1 SGHDT and CDR2 YYEEEE. The V segment lost 3 bases and the J segment 4 bases; nucleotides outside the gene matches: 3. CDR3 DNA sequence: TGTGCCAGCAGCTCGGGACTACCAGAGACCCAGTACTTC. Translation gives CASSSGLPETQYF.

This rearrangement joins TRBV2 to TRBJ2-1; 10 nucleotides line up with TRBD1. The V gene's germline CDR1 is SNHLY and CDR2 FYNNEI. V trimming: 6 bases; J trimming: 5 bases; junction bases outside the gene matches: 19. The CDR3 extends over 19 amino acids. This CDR3 is CASRTGTGVVGGSHNEQFF. The CDR3 DNA sequence: TGTGCCAGCAGAACCGGGACAGGGGTCGTCGGGGGATCCCACAATGAGCAGTTCTTC. The entire variable domain, with the rest obtained from reference TRBV2 and TRBJ2-1, is as follows: EPEVTQTPSHQVTQMGQEVILRCVPISNHLYFYWYRQILGQKVEFLVSFYNNEISEKSEIFDDQFSVERPDGSNFTLKIRSTKLEDSAMYFCASRTGTGVVGGSHNEQFFGPGTRLTVL.

This clonotype has at least ten counts. V is TRBV2 and J is TRBJ2-2, with D tentatively TRBD1 (6 bases). This CDR3 comprises 15 residues. CDR1 and CDR2 (germline): SNHLY, FYNNEI. Trimming removed 2 bases from V and 4 bases from J, with 11 bases in between. CDR3 coding DNA: TGTGCCAGCAGTGAATGGCAGGGGAGCACCGGGGAGCTGTTTTTT. Amino acids: CASSEWQGSTGELFF.

This clonotype has a count of ten or more. The chain has TRBV2 and TRBJ2-2; D gene ambiguous. This CDR3 comprises 13 residues. V lost 4 bases and J 6 bases, leaving 9 bases between the germline ends. Germline V gene lookup returns CDR1 SNHLY and CDR2 FYNNEI. CDR3 protein: CASSGVASGELFF. CDR3 in DNA: TGTGCCAGCAGTGGGGTAGCTTCCGGGGAGCTGTTTTTT.

This clonotype was counted at least ten times. The chain couples TRBV28 to TRBJ2-1, with 7 bases identical to TRBD1. CDR3 length: 16 amino acids. From germline, CDR1 is MDHEN and CDR2 SYDVKM. The junction had 10 bases not matched to a gene; V was cut back by 3 bases and J by 5 bases. The CDR3 nucleotides read TGTGCCAGCAGTTTCCCGACAGGGTACCCCCACAATGAGCAGTTCTTC. Its protein product is CASSFPTGYPHNEQFF.

In its sample, this clonotype was seen many times. This chain joins TRBV20-1 and TRBJ1-6; 9 positions agree with TRBD1. With 3 bases clipped from V and 7 bases from J, the junction kept 4 bases outside the gene matches. CDR1 is DFQATT and CDR2 is SNEGSKA in the germline V gene (reference sequence). The CDR3 is 14 residues long. The DNA of the CDR3 is TGCAGTGCTAGTAAACAGGGGGCCAATTCACCCCTCCACTTT. This gives the protein CSASKQGANSPLHF.

This clonotype was observed at least ten times. The chain is built from TRBV30 and TRBJ1-1, with D unclear. The CDR3 length is 11 residues. In germline, CDR1 is GTSNPN, CDR2 SVGIG (reference sequence). Deletions cut 2 bases from V and 11 bases from J, with 12 bases between. CDR3 DNA sequence: TGTGCCTGGAGTTCCGCCCAACGGGCTTTCTTT. Its translation: CAWSSAQRAFF.

This clonotype was detected ten times or more. The rearrangement uses TRBV12-3 or TRBV12-4 and TRBJ1-4, with D perhaps matching TRBD1 (5 bases). Trimming stripped 8 bases from V and 5 bases from J, with 15 bases between. The CDR3 loop spans 14 amino acids. The CDR3 DNA reads TGTGCCAGCGGCCTCGGCGGGGCGAATGAAAAACTGTTTTTT. It yields the protein CASGLGGANEKLFF.

This clonotype was seen once. J is TRBJ2-3 and V is TRBV27, with D possibly being TRBD1 or TRBD2 (5 bases each). Germline V gives CDR1 MNHEY, CDR2 SMNVEV (reference sequence). This CDR3 region has 17 residues. Trimming took 3 bases from V and 4 from J, leaving 20 bases between them. Written as DNA, the CDR3 is TGTGCCAGCAGTTTTGGTCCTTTCCTCCTGGGGGCAGATACGCAGTATTTT. This gives the protein CASSFGPFLLGADTQYF.

The V and J genes are TRBV19 and TRBJ1-1; 8 bases line up with TRBD1. The ends lost 5 bases at V and 2 bases at J; junction bases unmatched: 13. CDR3 length: 17 amino acids. Germline values: CDR1 LNHDA, CDR2 SQIVND (reference sequence). Here the CDR3 DNA reads TGTGCCAGTAGTCCACGGACAGGGCCCAGGGGAAACACTGAAGCTTTCTTT. It encodes CASSPRTGPRGNTEAFF.

The J gene is TRBJ2-1, the V gene TRBV10-2; 10 nucleotides agree with TRBD2. V gave up 4 bases and J gave up 3 bases; unmatched junction bases: 3. In germline, CDR1 is WSHSY, CDR2 SAAADI. The CDR3 is 15 residues long. In DNA, the CDR3 is TGCGCCAGCAGTGGACCTAGCGGGGGCTACAATGAGCAGTTCTTC. Protein sequence: CASSGPSGGYNEQFF.

This clonotype was observed a few times. The chain uses TRBV18 and TRBJ1-5, with TRBD1 matching 7 bases. Trimming removed 3 bases from V and 6 bases from J; junction bases left unmatched: 11. The CDR3 loop spans 16 amino acids. Germline CDR1 KGHSH, CDR2 LQKENI. CDR3 sequence: CASSPAPTGVIQPQHF. The CDR3 DNA sequence: TGTGCCAGCTCACCTGCGCCTACAGGGGTAATTCAGCCCCAGCATTTT.

This clonotype was counted at least ten times. The chain uses TRBV12-3 or TRBV12-4 and TRBJ1-1; tentatively, D is TRBD1 (5 bases). V dropped 2 bases and J dropped 4 bases, with 11 bases sitting between them. The CDR3 spans 14 residues. The CDR3 region has the DNA TGTGCCAGCAGTTTAATGGGACGGGGCACTGAAGCTTTCTTT. This translates into CASSLMGRGTEAFF.

This clonotype occurred many times. The rearrangement joins TRBV12-3 or TRBV12-4 to TRBJ1-4; D is undetermined. V dropped 2 bases and J dropped 3 bases, with 7 bases sitting between them. This CDR3 region has 14 residues. CDR3 sequence (DNA): TGTGCCAGCAGTTTATTAGTGGCTAATGAAAAACTGTTTTTT. Its protein is CASSLLVANEKLFF.

The chain has TRBV12-3 or TRBV12-4 and TRBJ1-4, with 10 bases aligning to TRBD1. The CDR3 is 14 residues long. V shed 6 bases, J shed 7 bases, and the junction held 5 bases outside the gene matches. The CDR3 region has the DNA TGTGCCAGCAGATCCGGGACAGGGGTTGAAAAACTGTTTTTT. It yields the protein CASRSGTGVEKLFF.